The rows below give T cell receptor beta chains drawn from one sample of a study of T cell responses to AZD1222 COVID-19 vaccine. Some clones are missing from TCRdb's copy, which holds only in-frame ones; the method was immunoSEQ multiplex PCR. This repertoire shows roughly 140,000 clones, about 90% found once; its top ten account for 5%. Sequenced here: peripheral blood, sampled on day 0 of AZD1222 vaccination. The receptors come from an adult in good health. The CDR3 runs from the conserved cysteine through the conserved F or W. D genes are given only for firm matches. A clone size is listed for some rows: how often the clone was seen (once, few, many), or a class if it is expanded.

V gene	D gene	J gene	clone size	CDR3 DNA	CDR3 protein
TRBV7-9	-	TRBJ2-7	-	TGTGCCAGCAGAGACCGAACAGGGCGCGAGCAGTACTTC	CASRDRTGREQYF
TRBV28	-	TRBJ1-5	once	TGTGCCAGCAGTCATTATCAGCCCCAGCATTTT	CASSHYQPQHF
TRBV28	TRBD1	TRBJ1-2	-	TGTGCCAGCAGTTTTCAGGGGGTAGGCTATGGCTACACCTTC	CASSFQGVGYGYTF
TRBV28	-	TRBJ2-3	-	TGTGCCACCTCTAGGGGGGACCGCACAGATACGCAGTATTTT	CATSRGDRTDTQYF
TRBV7-3	-	TRBJ1-1	-	TGTGCCAGCAGCTTAACTGGGCGGACTGAAGCTTTCTTT	CASSLTGRTEAFF
TRBV28	TRBD1	TRBJ2-7	-	TGTGCCAGCAGAACCGACAGGGGCTACGAGCAGTACTTC	CASRTDRGYEQYF
TRBV5-1	-	TRBJ1-2	-	TGCGCCAGCAGCTTGGCAGGGAACTATGGCTACACCTTC	CASSLAGNYGYTF
TRBV19	-	TRBJ2-1	-	TGTGCCAGTAAGGAGAGACGGTGGGGCAATGAGCAGTTCTTC	CASKERRWGNEQFF
TRBV28	-	TRBJ2-7	-	TGTGCCAGCAGTCCTAGACAGCCTTCCTACGAGCAGTACTTC	CASSPRQPSYEQYF
TRBV9	TRBD1	TRBJ2-7	-	TGTGCCAGCAGCGCCTCAACAGGGGTTTGGGACGAGCAGTACTTC	CASSASTGVWDEQYF
TRBV21-1	-	TRBJ1-6	-	TGTGCCAGCAGCAAGACCAGGACAGGGGGCGGAAATTCACCCCTCCACTTT	CASSKTRTGGGNSPLHF
TRBV2	-	TRBJ2-5	-	TGTGCCAGATCCAAACAGGGCGGCACCCAAGAGACCCAGTACTTC	CARSKQGGTQETQYF
TRBV6-5	-	TRBJ2-2	-	TGTGCCAGCAGTAAGTCAGAGCCCGGGGAGCTGTTTTTT	CASSKSEPGELFF
TRBV18	TRBD1	TRBJ1-5	-	TGTGCCAGCTCACCCCAGGGGACAGGGGCCGTTAGGCAGCCCCAGCATTTT	CASSPQGTGAVRQPQHF
TRBV5-1	-	TRBJ2-5	-	TGCGCCAGCGGGGGAATGAAGTCCACGTCGGAAGAGACCCAGTACTTC	CASGGMKSTSEETQYF
TRBV28	-	TRBJ2-3	-	TGTGCCAGCAGTCCCCGAGGGCGGGGAACAGATACGCAGTATTTT	CASSPRGRGTDTQYF
TRBV30	TRBD1	TRBJ1-2	-	TGTGCCTGGACGACAGGGCGCGGCTACACCTTC	CAWTTGRGYTF
TRBV3-1/TRBV3-2	TRBD1	TRBJ2-7	-	TGTGCCAGCAGACTCGGTGACAGGGCACCCCGGGACTACGAGCAGTACTTC	CASRLGDRAPRDYEQYF
TRBV21-1	-	TRBJ1-5	-	TGTGCCAGCAGCAAATCCGGATCGGGCCCCCAGCATTTT	CASSKSGSGPQHF
TRBV14	TRBD1	TRBJ1-2	-	TGTGCCAGCAGCCCCGCCAGGGGGTATGGCTACACCTTC	CASSPARGYGYTF
TRBV7-8	-	TRBJ2-4	-	TGTGCCAGCAGCTTAGGGGTTTCGCTAGCCAAAAACATTCAGTACTTC	CASSLGVSLAKNIQYF
TRBV19	TRBD1	TRBJ1-1	-	TGTGCCAGTAGTCCAAGGGACAGGTTCACTGAAGCTTTCTTT	CASSPRDRFTEAFF
TRBV6-5	-	TRBJ2-1	once	TGTGCCAGCAGTTACTCGAGGTCAGGGGAGGGGAATGAGCAGTTCTTC	CASSYSRSGEGNEQFF
TRBV3-1/TRBV3-2	TRBD1	TRBJ2-1	-	TGTGCCAGCAGACCCACAGGGGGCAATGAGCAGTTCTTC	CASRPTGGNEQFF
TRBV14	-	TRBJ2-1	-	TGTGCCAGCAGCCTCGGGACCCCGATGTGGGAGCAGTTCTTC	CASSLGTPMWEQFF
TRBV28	-	TRBJ1-5	-	TGTGCCAGCAGCCCTGCAAGGCGCTTCATCAATCAGCCCCAGCATTTT	CASSPARRFINQPQHF
TRBV28	-	TRBJ1-1	-	TGTGCCAGCAACGCCCACGGAGTGAACACTGAAGCTTTCTTT	CASNAHGVNTEAFF
TRBV7-3	TRBD2	TRBJ2-1	-	TGTGCCAGCAGCAGACTGGGACTAGCGGATGACAATGAGCAGTTCTTC	CASSRLGLADDNEQFF
TRBV28	TRBD1	TRBJ1-2	-	TGTGCCAGCAGTCCCCCGGGACAGGGGAGGTATGGCTACACCTTC	CASSPPGQGRYGYTF
TRBV19	-	TRBJ2-7	-	TGTGCCAGTAGTATTGGACACTCCTACGAGCAGTACTTC	CASSIGHSYEQYF
TRBV6-1	-	TRBJ2-1	-	TGTGCCAGCAGTGAATACAACGGGAACAATGAGCAGTTCTTC	CASSEYNGNNEQFF
TRBV7-8	-	TRBJ2-5	-	TGTGCCAGCAGCTTCTCGGCAGTCCAAGAGACCCAGTACTTC	CASSFSAVQETQYF
TRBV6-5	-	TRBJ1-3	-	TGTGCCAGCAGTTACTCTAAAAACTCTGGAAACACCATATATTTT	CASSYSKNSGNTIYF
TRBV6-2/TRBV6-3	-	TRBJ1-6	-	TGTGCCAGCAGTTGGGACTATAATTCACCCCTCCACTTT	CASSWDYNSPLHF
TRBV28	-	TRBJ2-1	-	TGTGCCAGCAGTTCCCCTCCCCCTAGCGCTGAGCAGTTCTTC	CASSSPPPSAEQFF
TRBV14	-	TRBJ2-1	-	TGTGCCAGCAGCCCGCAGAGGGTCTCCTACAATGAGCAGTTCTTC	CASSPQRVSYNEQFF
TRBV7-2	TRBD1	TRBJ2-7	-	TGTGCCAGCAGCCAGGGGGCATACGAGCAGTACTTC	CASSQGAYEQYF
TRBV21-1	-	TRBJ2-7	once	TGTGCCAGCACCCTCTCGTCGGAATCTAGCGGGAGAGGCTCCTACGAGCAGTACTTC	CASTLSSESSGRGSYEQYF
TRBV24-1	TRBD1	TRBJ1-5	-	TGTGCCACCAGTGAGGGCACAGGGGACGGTTGGGGCAATCAGCCCCAGCATTTT	CATSEGTGDGWGNQPQHF
TRBV19	TRBD1	TRBJ2-7	-	TGTGCCAGTAGTATGGGACAGGCGGGTTACGAGCAGTACTTC	CASSMGQAGYEQYF
TRBV29-1	TRBD1	TRBJ2-7	-	TGCAGCACTACAGGGGAGAGTCCCTACGAGCAGTACTTC	CSTTGESPYEQYF
TRBV6-5	-	TRBJ2-7	-	TGTGCCAGCAGTTACTCGTCAGGAGAATACGAGCAGTACTTC	CASSYSSGEYEQYF
TRBV11-2	-	TRBJ1-3	-	TGTGCCAGCAGCCAGGGAGACTCTGGAAACACCATATATTTT	CASSQGDSGNTIYF
TRBV4-3	-	TRBJ2-3	-	TGCGCCAGCAGCCAAGCCGTGGGGGATACGCAGTATTTT	CASSQAVGDTQYF
TRBV11-2	-	TRBJ1-1	-	TGTGCCAGCAGCTTAGTTGATAGGGGAAGATACACTGAAGCTTTCTTT	CASSLVDRGRYTEAFF
TRBV6-4	-	TRBJ2-3	-	TGTGCCAGCAGTGACGGGAGCACAGATACGCAGTATTTT	CASSDGSTDTQYF
TRBV9	-	TRBJ1-3	-	TGTGCCAGCAGCGTAGGGGGGGTATCTGGAAACACCATATATTTT	CASSVGGVSGNTIYF
TRBV4-2	TRBD1	TRBJ2-3	-	TGTGCCAGCAGCCAAGATGGGACAGGGGCAGATACGCAGTATTTT	CASSQDGTGADTQYF
TRBV24-1	TRBD1	TRBJ1-2	-	TGTGCCACCAGTGATACGGACAGGAGGAGCCGGTACTATGGCTACACCTTC	CATSDTDRRSRYYGYTF
TRBV28	-	TRBJ1-5	-	TGTGCCAGCAGTTTAGTTGAGGGGCATCAGCCCCAGCATTTT	CASSLVEGHQPQHF
TRBV7-8	-	TRBJ2-4	-	TGTGCCAGCAGCTTAAACGGTTTAGCCAAAAACATTCAGTACTTC	CASSLNGLAKNIQYF
TRBV2	TRBD2	TRBJ2-1	-	TGTGCCACCCAGGGACTAGCGGAGGACAATGAGCAGTTCTTC	CATQGLAEDNEQFF